The next 15 T cell receptor beta chains were all read from a single sample in a study of OX40 agonist ivuxolimab in advanced cancers. The data were produced by immunoSEQ multiplex PCR, yet TCRdb's version contains in-frame clones alone and is incomplete. The table lists 39,000 or so clones, 90% to 95% of them singletons, with 22% in the top ten. The material was CD4+ or CD8+ T cells sorted from blood, obtained in a trial of the OX40 agonist ivuxolimab. The receptors were sampled from an adult with an advanced solid tumor such as melanoma, head and neck, liver or kidney cancer.

Here the CDR3 reads CASSQGGDSSYEQYF. The CDR3 DNA is TGCGCCAGCAGCCAAGGAGGGGACAGCTCCTACGAGCAGTACTTC. This chain connects TRBV4-1 to TRBJ2-7; 7 bases map to TRBD1. J gave up 0 bases and V 1 base, and 3 bases lay outside the gene matches. The CDR3 is made up of 15 amino acids. The germline V gene encodes CDR1 MGHRA and CDR2 YSYEKL.

This chain links TRBV29-1 with TRBJ2-7; D may correspond to TRBD1 or TRBD2 (5 bases each). Germline CDR1 is SQVTM and CDR2 is ANQGSEA. The CDR3 consists of 14 residues. Trimming stripped 6 bases from V and 1 base from J, with 16 bases between. The CDR3 protein is CSVIGTEESYEQYF. The CDR3 coding sequence is TGCAGCGTGATCGGGACCGAGGAATCCTACGAGCAGTACTTC.

The rearrangement uses TRBV19 and TRBJ2-6; 7 positions match TRBD1. From germline, CDR1 is LNHDA and CDR2 SQIVND (reference sequence). V lost 4 bases and J lost 0; bases outside the gene matches: 12. The CDR3 covers 19 residues. CDR3 region: CASSTLTGTVLSGANVLTF. The DNA for the CDR3 is TGTGCCAGTAGTACCCTAACCGGGACAGTCCTCTCTGGGGCCAACGTCCTGACTTTC.

This clone was found once. This sequence joins TRBV9 and TRBJ2-2; D not certain. Germline CDR1 SGDLS, CDR2 YYNGEE. The CDR3 contains 13 residues. The germline V and J ends were trimmed by 3 bases and 2 bases, with 5 bases remaining between them. This CDR3 reads CASSGDNTGELFF. The CDR3 DNA reads TGTGCCAGCAGCGGTGACAACACCGGGGAGCTGTTTTTT.

The chain is built from TRBV6-8 and TRBJ2-5; D uncertain. CDR3 length: 15 residues. The germline V and J ends were trimmed by 6 bases and 6 bases, with 20 bases remaining between them. CDR1 is MNHGY and CDR2 is SAAAGT in the germline V gene. CDR3 nucleotides: TGTGCCAGCAGCCTCACTCCGGTGAGTACGAAGACCCAGTACTTC. This translates into CASSLTPVSTKTQYF.

This chain uses TRBV29-1 with TRBJ1-1; 9 bases match TRBD1. This CDR3 has 13 residues. The V segment lost 5 bases and the J segment 6 bases; nucleotides outside the gene matches: 7. Germline V CDR1 and CDR2: SQVTM, ANQGSEA. The CDR3 protein is CSVSGTGNAEAFF. CDR3 sequence (DNA): TGCAGCGTTTCCGGGACAGGGAATGCTGAAGCTTTCTTT. Full variable domain (missing parts from reference TRBV29-1 and TRBJ1-1): SAVISQKPSRDICQRGTSLTIQCQVDSQVTMMFWYRQQPGQSLTLIATANQGSEATYESGFVIDKFPISRPNLTFSTLTVSNMSPEDSSIYLCSVSGTGNAEAFFGQGTRLTVV.

The genes are TRBV19 and TRBJ2-6, with 8 bases aligning to TRBD1. CDR1 and CDR2 (germline): LNHDA, SQIVND (reference sequence). CDR3 length: 18 amino acids. V was pared by 6 bases and J by 0 bases, with 10 bases of the junction left unmatched. CDR3 sequence reads: CASSVRGQHYSGANVLTF. In nucleotides, the CDR3 is TGTGCCAGTAGCGTCAGGGGGCAACACTACTCTGGGGCCAACGTCCTGACTTTC.

This sequence joins TRBV27 and TRBJ2-7; D not certain. Per the germline V gene, CDR1 is MNHEY and CDR2 is SMNVEV (reference sequence). The CDR3 loop spans 13 amino acids. Trimming took off 0 bases at V and 2 bases at J, with 5 bases between the two ends. The DNA for the CDR3 is TGTGCCAGCAGTTTATCGGGTGCCTACGAGCAGTACTTC. Translation: CASSLSGAYEQYF.

Here the CDR3 reads CASSIGFLGPRYEQYF. CDR3 DNA: TGTGCCAGTAGTATCGGTTTTCTGGGGCCCCGCTACGAGCAGTACTTC. The rearrangement links TRBV19 to TRBJ2-7, with a possible D match to TRBD1 (5 bases). The germline V gene has CDR1 LNHDA and CDR2 SQIVND (reference sequence). The CDR3 has 16 residues. V dropped 3 bases and J dropped 3 bases, with 18 bases sitting between them. The full variable domain, rest sourced from reference TRBV19 and TRBJ2-7, is DGGITQSPKYLFRKEGQNVTLSCEQNLNHDAMYWYRQDPGQGLRLIYYSQIVNDFQKGDIAEGYSVSREKKESFPLTVTSAQKNPTAFYLCASSIGFLGPRYEQYFGPGTRLTVT.

The CDR3: CATSTLGSSYNEQFF. The CDR3 DNA sequence: TGTGCCACCAGCACTTTAGGAAGCTCCTACAATGAGCAGTTCTTC. The chain has TRBV15 and TRBJ2-1, with no clear D. V lost 4 bases and J lost 0, with 10 bases in between. The length of the CDR3 is 15 residues. Germline V lookup: CDR1 LNHNV, CDR2 YYDKDF (reference sequence). The full variable domain, rest sourced from reference TRBV15 and TRBJ2-1, is DAMVIQNPRYQVTQFGKPVTLSCSQTLNHNVMYWYQQKSSQAPKLLFHYYDKDFNNEADTPDNFQSRRPNTSFCFLDIRSPGLGDTAMYLCATSTLGSSYNEQFFGPGTRLTVL.

This chain joins TRBV19 and TRBJ2-7, with a tentative D call TRBD2 (5 bases). Germline values: CDR1 LNHDA, CDR2 SQIVND (reference sequence). With 3 bases removed from V and 0 bases from J, the gap between germline ends came to 12 bases. This CDR3 is built from 15 residues. The CDR3 DNA follows: TGTGCCAGTAGTATTTCCGGGATGCCCTCCTACGAGCAGTACTTC. It yields the protein CASSISGMPSYEQYF.

The chain uses TRBV7-2 and TRBJ2-3; 10 positions agree with TRBD2. Germline assignment: CDR1 SGHTA and CDR2 FQGNSA. The V gene end was trimmed by 6 bases and the J gene end by 4 bases; junction bases not matched to a gene: 10. The CDR3 extends over 16 amino acids. The CDR3 nucleotides are TGTGCCAGCAGTAACCCCTCAGCGGGAGGGTCAGATACGCAGTATTTT. Its protein is CASSNPSAGGSDTQYF.

This chain joins TRBV6-5 and TRBJ2-7; D is undetermined. This CDR3 is 14 amino acids long. V was clipped by 2 bases and J by 0 bases, with 8 bases between them. Germline assignment: CDR1 MNHEY and CDR2 SVGAGI. CDR3 protein: CASSYGESSYEQYF. The CDR3 DNA reads TGTGCCAGCAGTTACGGAGAGAGCTCCTACGAGCAGTACTTC.

The J gene is TRBJ2-1, the V gene TRBV28; D gene ambiguous. Trimming took off 5 bases at V and 10 bases at J, with 21 bases between the two ends. The CDR3 is 15 residues long. CDR1 and CDR2 from the germline V gene are MDHEN and SYDVKM. For the CDR3, the DNA is TGTGCCAGCAGTGTTACCCTAAGACTTGAGAACGAGCAGTTCTTC. This codes for CASSVTLRLENEQFF.

The CDR3 DNA sequence: TGTGCCAGCTCCTACCGGGACAGAGAAGAGACCCAGTACTTC. It encodes CASSYRDREETQYF. V is TRBV6-5 and J is TRBJ2-5; 7 bases align to TRBD1. The J segment lost 3 bases and the V segment lost 8 bases, leaving 9 bases of the junction unmatched. The CDR3 consists of 14 residues. Germline V CDR1 and CDR2: MNHEY, SVGAGI.